The T cell receptor (beta chain) under discussion was sequenced for a study of OX40 agonist ivuxolimab in advanced cancers. Study in general: Earlier treatment with anti-PD-1, anti-PD-L1 or anti-CTLA-4 was permitted, and 30% to 40% had received some. General study points: The 0.1-3.0 mg/kg partial responders had among the lowest clonal expansion. CD8+ T cells were the subset that, on average, had more expanded clones than CD4+. Low normalized T-cell clonal expansion was also seen in some nonresponders.

Here immunoSEQ multiplex PCR was the method, and the copy in TCRdb shows in-frame clones only, minus some. Of under 25,000 clones in the sample, nearly 85% are singletons; the top ten hold roughly 55%. Germline V lookup: CDR1 SQVTM, CDR2 ANQGSEA. Counting both end residues, the CDR3 totals 10 amino acids. Of note for this clone: Its antigen remains unidentified. The CDR3 ends on some other residue instead of the conserved phenylalanine or tryptophan, so this is likely a read error. Because the CDR3's place on the DNA is in doubt, the DNA is left out and the CDR3 is given as listed by TCRdb.

The sequence was obtained from an adult with an advanced solid tumor such as melanoma, head and neck, liver or kidney cancer. Material: CD4+ or CD8+ T cells sorted from blood, obtained in a trial of the OX40 agonist ivuxolimab. The chain uses TRBV29-1 and TRBJ2-3; the D segment call TRBD2 is taken from the table without a DNA check. CDR3 loop: CSVGGPAGGL.